The TCR beta chain described here comes from a study of regulatory T cells in long-lasting Graves disease. As for the study in general: For under 3 months, newly diagnosed Graves' patients had been taking antithyroid drugs. Study-wide results and caveats: Graves' patients with persistent disease showed TCR diversity lower than patients newly diagnosed. Persistent cases favored TRBV28, TRBJ1-2 and TRBJ2-5.

Arm-PCR with iRepertoire HTBI primers amplified the CDR3 regions for these TCR beta libraries. TCRdb passed the multiplex PCR reads through MiXCR, listing each CDR3 protein once. The sample records approximately 350,000 distinct CDR3 sequences, 12% being singletons. Time point denoted: newly diagnosed GD, antithyroid drugs for less than 3 months. PBMC-derived RNA was used for the TCR library. Germline CDR1 reads DFQATT; CDR2 reads SNEGSKA (reference sequence). This CDR3 region has 15 residues. The V gene lost 1 base and the J gene lost 2 bases, with 15 bases spanning the gap. Turning to this clonotype: The target antigen is unknown.

The sample was also reused in another study, on T cells in Graves' hyperthyroidism and ophthalmopathy. That paper states: Clonotypes that were expanded in thyroid above 0.001 mostly appeared in blood too.

This clonotype was sampled from a woman aged 18-29 years with Graves disease. The chain recombines TRBV20-1 with TRBJ2-7; possible D gene TRBD2, 5 bases. The material sequenced was peripheral blood mononuclear cells (PBMCs), taken at new diagnosis, from a patient treated with antithyroid drugs. CDR3 sequence: CSARAAAALTYEQYF. As DNA, the CDR3 is TGCAGTGCTAGAGCCGCAGCGGCGTTAACCTACGAGCAGTACTTC.